The text below deals with one T cell receptor beta chain. Its antigen is unknown. CD4+ cells underwent separation, giving CD45RA+ naive and CD45RA-negative memory subsets. TCRdb's copy holds only in-frame clones and misses some; the assay was immunoSEQ multiplex PCR. The profile shows roughly 1 million clones, 75% to 80% of them singletons. This entry comes from a study of shared clonotypes between healthy human individuals. Notes on the study in general: Relative to memory subsets, naive subsets generally showed larger estimated richness. Generation probabilities were higher for clonotypes shared across all four sorted-subset donors than for unshared ones.

V trimming: 2 bases; J trimming: 3 bases; junction bases outside the gene matches: 3. Germline-derived CDR1 and CDR2 are MNHNS and SASEGT. The CDR3 sequence is 15 residues long. The sequencing input was memory CD4+ T cells from PBMCs. Subset noted: CD45RA-negative fraction. This TCR derives from a young man in good health. Some clones in this sample may be carry-over from other donors' samples. The chain links TRBV6-1 to TRBJ1-2; 10 bases map to TRBD1. Here the CDR3 reads CASSEPGTGDYGYTF. Here the CDR3 DNA reads TGTGCCAGCAGTGAACCCGGGACAGGGGACTATGGCTACACCTTC.